This T cell receptor beta chain was recorded in a study of T-cell reconstitution after alpha-beta-depleted transplantation in children. Unique molecular identifiers were incorporated when the TCRbeta library was constructed. Each CDR3 protein gets one entry after TCRdb re-called the PCR reads with MiXCR. The data show some 840,000 distinct CDR3 sequences, around 15% seen once. The study's findings and limits: Reports say that about two months after transplant, the alpha-beta T cells came out of several hundred graft clones that had expanded. After transplant, high TCRbeta diversity at day 60 in some patients arose from surviving recipient T cells and thymic progenitors. It was newly produced T cells that mostly accounted for T-cell counts and diversity one year after transplant.

As for this clonotype: The antigen is not known.

Per germline, CDR1 SGHKS and CDR2 YYEKEE (reference sequence). Trimming stripped 4 bases from V and 8 bases from J, with 12 bases between. The CDR3 has 13 amino acids. The chain recombines TRBV5-5 with TRBJ1-4; D unclear. This TCR came from a male patient younger than 18 who had a stem cell transplant for acute lymphoblastic leukemia, so the T cells may come from the graft donor. The sample was PBMCs, mostly from graft donor cells, taken 360 days after TCRalphabeta/CD19-depleted stem cell transplant. The CDR3 reads CASSSYSVEKLFF. CDR3 sequence (DNA): TGTGCCAGCAGCAGCTACAGTGTCGAAAAACTGTTTTTT. Full variable domain (outside the CDR3, taken from reference TRBV5-5 and TRBJ1-4): DAGVTQSPTHLIKTRGQQVTLRCSPISGHKSVSWYQQVLGQGPQFIFQYYEKEERGRGNFPDRFSARQFPNYSSELNVNALLLGDSALYLCASSSYSVEKLFFGSGTQLSVL.